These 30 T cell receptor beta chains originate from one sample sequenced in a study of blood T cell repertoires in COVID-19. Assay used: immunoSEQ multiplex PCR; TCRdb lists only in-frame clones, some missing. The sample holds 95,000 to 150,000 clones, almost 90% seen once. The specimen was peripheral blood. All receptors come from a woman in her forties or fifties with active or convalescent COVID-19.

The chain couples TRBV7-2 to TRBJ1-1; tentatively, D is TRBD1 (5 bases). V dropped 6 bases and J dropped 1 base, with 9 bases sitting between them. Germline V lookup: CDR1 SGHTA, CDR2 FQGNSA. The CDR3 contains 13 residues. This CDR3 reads CASSSGGNTEAFF. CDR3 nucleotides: TGTGCCAGCAGTTCGGGGGGGAACACTGAAGCTTTCTTT.

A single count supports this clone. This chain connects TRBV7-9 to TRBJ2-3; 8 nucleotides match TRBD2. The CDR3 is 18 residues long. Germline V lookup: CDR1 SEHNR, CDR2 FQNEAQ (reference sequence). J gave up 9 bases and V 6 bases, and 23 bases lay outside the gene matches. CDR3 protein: CASRQIRSLAEEGGTQYF. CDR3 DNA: TGTGCCAGCAGACAAATACGGTCACTAGCGGAGGAGGGAGGGACGCAGTATTTT. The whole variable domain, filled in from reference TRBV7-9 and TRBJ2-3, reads DTGVSQNPRHKITKRGQNVTFRCDPISEHNRLYWYRQTLGQGPEFLTYFQNEAQLEKSRLLSDRFSAERPKGSFSTLEIQRTEQGDSAMYLCASRQIRSLAEEGGTQYFGPGTRLTVL.

CDR3 sequence (DNA): TGCAGTGCTAGTCCCGGGAGCGGCTACACCTTC. This sequence encodes CSASPGSGYTF. The chain couples TRBV20-1 to TRBJ1-2; D is undetermined. Per germline, CDR1 DFQATT and CDR2 SNEGSKA (reference sequence). This CDR3 spans 11 amino acids. V was shortened by 3 bases and J by 8 bases, with 10 bases between the two germline ends.

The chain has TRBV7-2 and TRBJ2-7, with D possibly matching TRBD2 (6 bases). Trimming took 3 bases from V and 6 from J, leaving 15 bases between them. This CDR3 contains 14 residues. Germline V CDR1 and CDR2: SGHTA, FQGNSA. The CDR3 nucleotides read TGTGCCAGCAGCTTGGGAACTAGCCTGGGCGAGCAGTACTTC. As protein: CASSLGTSLGEQYF.

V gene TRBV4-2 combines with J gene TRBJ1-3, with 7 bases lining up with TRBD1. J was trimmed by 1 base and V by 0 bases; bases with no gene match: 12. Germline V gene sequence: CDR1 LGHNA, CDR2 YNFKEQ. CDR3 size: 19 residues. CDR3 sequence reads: CASSQELSGRGVSGNTIYF. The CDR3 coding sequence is TGTGCCAGCAGCCAAGAGCTTTCGGGCAGGGGGGTATCTGGAAACACCATATATTTT.

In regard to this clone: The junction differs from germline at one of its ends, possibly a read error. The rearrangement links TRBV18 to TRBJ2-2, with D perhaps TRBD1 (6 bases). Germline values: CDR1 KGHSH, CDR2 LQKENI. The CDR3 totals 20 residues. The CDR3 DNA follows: TGTGCCAACTCACCGGTTGGGGGCGCTACATCTACCGTGAACACCGGGGAGCTGTTTTTT. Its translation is CANSPVGGATSTVNTGELFF.

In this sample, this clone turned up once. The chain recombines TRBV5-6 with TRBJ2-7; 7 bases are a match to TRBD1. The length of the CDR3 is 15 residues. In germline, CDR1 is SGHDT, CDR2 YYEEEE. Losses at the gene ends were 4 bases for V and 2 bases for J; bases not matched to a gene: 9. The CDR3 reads CASSRPGQLTYEQYF. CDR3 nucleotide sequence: TGTGCCAGCAGCCGGCCGGGACAGCTAACCTACGAGCAGTACTTC. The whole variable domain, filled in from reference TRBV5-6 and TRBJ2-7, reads DAGVTQSPTHLIKTRGQQVTLRCSPKSGHDTVSWYQQALGQGPQFIFQYYEEEERQRGNFPDRFSGHQFPNYSSELNVNALLLGDSALYLCASSRPGQLTYEQYFGPGTRLTVT.

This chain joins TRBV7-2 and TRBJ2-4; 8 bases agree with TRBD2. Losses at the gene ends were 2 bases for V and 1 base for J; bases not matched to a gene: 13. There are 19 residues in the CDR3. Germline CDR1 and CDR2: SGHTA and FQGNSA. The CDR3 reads CASSLSREGHLLAKNIQYF. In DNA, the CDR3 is TGTGCCAGCAGCTTATCACGGGAGGGCCACTTACTTGCCAAAAACATTCAGTACTTC. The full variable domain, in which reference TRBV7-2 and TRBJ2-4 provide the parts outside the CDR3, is GAGVSQSPSNKVTEKGKDVELRCDPISGHTALYWYRQSLGQGLEFLIYFQGNSAPDKSGLPSDRFSAERTGGSVSTLTIQRTQQEDSAVYLCASSLSREGHLLAKNIQYFGAGTRLSVL.

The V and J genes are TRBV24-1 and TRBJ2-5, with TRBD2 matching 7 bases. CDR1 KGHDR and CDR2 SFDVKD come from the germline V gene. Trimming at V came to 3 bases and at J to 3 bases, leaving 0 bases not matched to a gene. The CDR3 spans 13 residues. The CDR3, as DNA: TGTGCCACCAGTGATAGCGGGGAAGAGACCCAGTACTTC. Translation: CATSDSGEETQYF.

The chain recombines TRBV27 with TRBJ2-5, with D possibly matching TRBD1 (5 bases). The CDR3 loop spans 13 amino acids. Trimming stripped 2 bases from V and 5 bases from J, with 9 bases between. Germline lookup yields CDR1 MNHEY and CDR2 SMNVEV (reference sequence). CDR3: CASSLLGRETQYF. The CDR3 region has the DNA TGTGCCAGCAGTTTACTGGGGCGCGAGACCCAGTACTTC.

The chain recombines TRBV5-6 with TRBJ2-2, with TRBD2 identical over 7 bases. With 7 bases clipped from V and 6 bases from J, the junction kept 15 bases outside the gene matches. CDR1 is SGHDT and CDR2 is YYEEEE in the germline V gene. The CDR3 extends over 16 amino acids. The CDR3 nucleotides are TGTGCCAGCTCATCCCCCACCTGGGGAGGGGCCGGGGAGCTGTTTTTT. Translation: CASSSPTWGGAGELFF. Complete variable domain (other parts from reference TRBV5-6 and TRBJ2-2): DAGVTQSPTHLIKTRGQQVTLRCSPKSGHDTVSWYQQALGQGPQFIFQYYEEEERQRGNFPDRFSGHQFPNYSSELNVNALLLGDSALYLCASSSPTWGGAGELFFGEGSRLTVL.

The CDR3 coding sequence is TGTGCCAGCAGCCGTGGGACAGGTGGATCCACCATATATTTT. Protein product: CASSRGTGGSTIYF. The chain employs TRBV3-1 (or the pseudogene TRBV3-2) and TRBJ1-3; 8 bases agree with TRBD1. This CDR3 is built from 14 residues. Germline CDR1 LGHDT, CDR2 YNNKEL (reference sequence). V lost 4 bases to trimming and J lost 9 bases; unmatched junction nucleotides: 8.

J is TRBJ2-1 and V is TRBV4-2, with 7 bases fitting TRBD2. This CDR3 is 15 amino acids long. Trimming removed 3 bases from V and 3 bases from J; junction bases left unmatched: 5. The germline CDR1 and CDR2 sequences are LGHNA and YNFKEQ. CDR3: CASSHGREHYNEQFF. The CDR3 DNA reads TGTGCCAGCAGCCATGGGCGGGAGCACTACAATGAGCAGTTCTTC.

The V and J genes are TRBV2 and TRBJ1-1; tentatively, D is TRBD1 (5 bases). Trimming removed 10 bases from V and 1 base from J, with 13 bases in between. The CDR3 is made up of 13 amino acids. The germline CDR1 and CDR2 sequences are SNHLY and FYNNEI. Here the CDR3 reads CATQRRGNTEAFF. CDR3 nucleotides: TGTGCCACCCAACGGAGGGGGAACACTGAAGCTTTCTTT.

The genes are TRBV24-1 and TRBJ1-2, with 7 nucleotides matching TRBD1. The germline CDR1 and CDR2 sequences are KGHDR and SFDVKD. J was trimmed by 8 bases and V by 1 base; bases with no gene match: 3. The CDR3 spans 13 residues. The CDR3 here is CATSDFTGDGYTF. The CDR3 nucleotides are TGTGCCACCAGTGATTTTACAGGGGACGGCTACACCTTC.

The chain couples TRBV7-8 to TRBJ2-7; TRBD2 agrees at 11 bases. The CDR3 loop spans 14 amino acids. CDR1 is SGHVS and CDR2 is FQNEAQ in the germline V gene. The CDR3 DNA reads TGTGCAACAACATCGACTAGCGGGACCGGGGAGCAGTACTTC. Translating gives CATTSTSGTGEQYF. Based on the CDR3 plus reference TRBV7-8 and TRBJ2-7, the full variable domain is GAGVSQSPRYKVAKRGQDVALRCDPISGHVSLFWYQQALGQGPEFLTYFQNEAQLDKSGLPSDRFFAERPEGSVSTLKIQRTQQEDSAVYLCATTSTSGTGEQYFGPGTRLTVT.

The CDR3 nucleotides are TGCGCCAGCAGCTCCGGACAGGGAGGCTACACCTTC. It translates to CASSSGQGGYTF. V and J are TRBV5-1 and TRBJ1-2; 8 nucleotides line up with TRBD1. V shed 3 bases, J shed 8 bases, and the junction held 3 bases outside the gene matches. Germline loops: CDR1 SGHRS, CDR2 YFSETQ. This CDR3 has 12 amino acids.

CDR3 coding DNA: TGTGCCAGCAGCCTAGAGGGGGGCACAGATACGCAGTATTTT. Residues: CASSLEGGTDTQYF. The chain joins TRBV7-8 to TRBJ2-3; maybe TRBD1 (6 bases). The CDR3 totals 14 residues. CDR1 is SGHVS and CDR2 is FQNEAQ in the germline V gene. V was pared by 5 bases and J by 1 base, with 10 bases between.

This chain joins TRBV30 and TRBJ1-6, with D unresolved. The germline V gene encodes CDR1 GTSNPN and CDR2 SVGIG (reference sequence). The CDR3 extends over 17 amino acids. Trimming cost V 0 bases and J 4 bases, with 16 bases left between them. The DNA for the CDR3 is TGTGCCTGGAGTGTACCTACAGAGCTCAGGTATAATTCACCCCTCCACTTT. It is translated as CAWSVPTELRYNSPLHF.

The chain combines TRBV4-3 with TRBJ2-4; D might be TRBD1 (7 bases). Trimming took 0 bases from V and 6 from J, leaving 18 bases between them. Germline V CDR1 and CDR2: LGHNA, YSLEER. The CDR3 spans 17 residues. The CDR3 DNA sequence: TGCGCCAGCAGCCAAGATCGCCCAGGGGGGATAGGAAACATTCAGTACTTC. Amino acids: CASSQDRPGGIGNIQYF.

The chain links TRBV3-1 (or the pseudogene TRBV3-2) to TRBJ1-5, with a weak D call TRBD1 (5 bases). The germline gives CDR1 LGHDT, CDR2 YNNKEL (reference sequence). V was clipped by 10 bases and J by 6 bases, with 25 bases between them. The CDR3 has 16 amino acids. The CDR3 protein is CAILPQQGYFGQPQHF. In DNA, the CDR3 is TGTGCCATCCTACCTCAGCAGGGATACTTTGGTCAGCCCCAGCATTTT.

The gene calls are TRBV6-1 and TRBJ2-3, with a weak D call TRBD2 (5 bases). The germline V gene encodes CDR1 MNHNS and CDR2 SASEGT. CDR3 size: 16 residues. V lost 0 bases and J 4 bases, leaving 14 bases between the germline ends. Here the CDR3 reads CASSEAAAVEADTQYF. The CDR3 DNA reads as TGTGCCAGCAGTGAAGCGGCAGCGGTTGAGGCAGATACGCAGTATTTT.

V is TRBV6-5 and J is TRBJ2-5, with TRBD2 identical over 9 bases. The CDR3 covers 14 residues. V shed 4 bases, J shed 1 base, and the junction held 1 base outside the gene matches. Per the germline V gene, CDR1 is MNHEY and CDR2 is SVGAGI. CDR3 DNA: TGTGCCAGCAGTTTGACTAGCGGCCAAGAGACCCAGTACTTC. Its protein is CASSLTSGQETQYF.

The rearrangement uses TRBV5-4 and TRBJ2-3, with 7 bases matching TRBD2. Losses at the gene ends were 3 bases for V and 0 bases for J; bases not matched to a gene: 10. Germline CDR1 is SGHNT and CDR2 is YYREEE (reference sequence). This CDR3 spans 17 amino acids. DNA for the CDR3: TGTGCCAGCAGCTCGCCCCAGCGGGGTTCTAGCACAGATACGCAGTATTTT. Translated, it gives CASSSPQRGSSTDTQYF.

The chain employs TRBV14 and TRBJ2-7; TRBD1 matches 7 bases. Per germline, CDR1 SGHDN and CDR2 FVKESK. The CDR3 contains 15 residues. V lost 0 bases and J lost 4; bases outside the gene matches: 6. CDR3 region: CASSQDWDRKYEQYF. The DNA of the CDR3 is TGTGCCAGCAGCCAAGACTGGGACAGAAAATACGAGCAGTACTTC.

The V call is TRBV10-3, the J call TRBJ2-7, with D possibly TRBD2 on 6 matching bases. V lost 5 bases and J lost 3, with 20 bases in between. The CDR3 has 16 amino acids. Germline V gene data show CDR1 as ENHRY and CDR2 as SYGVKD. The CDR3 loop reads CAISTGLREPHYEQYF. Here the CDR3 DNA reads TGTGCCATCAGTACGGGGCTACGGGAGCCCCACTACGAGCAGTACTTC.

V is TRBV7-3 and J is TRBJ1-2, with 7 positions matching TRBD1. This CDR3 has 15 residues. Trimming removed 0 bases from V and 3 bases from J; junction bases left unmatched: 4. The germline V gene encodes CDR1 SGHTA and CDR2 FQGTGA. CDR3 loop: CASSLTGTDYYGYTF. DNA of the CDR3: TGTGCCAGCAGCTTAACTGGGACAGACTACTATGGCTACACCTTC.

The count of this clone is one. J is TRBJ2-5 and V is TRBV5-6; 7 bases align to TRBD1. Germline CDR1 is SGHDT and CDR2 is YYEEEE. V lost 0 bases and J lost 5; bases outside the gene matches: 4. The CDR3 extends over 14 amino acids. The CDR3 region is CASSLATGVETQYF. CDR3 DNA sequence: TGTGCCAGCAGCTTGGCTACAGGGGTGGAGACCCAGTACTTC.

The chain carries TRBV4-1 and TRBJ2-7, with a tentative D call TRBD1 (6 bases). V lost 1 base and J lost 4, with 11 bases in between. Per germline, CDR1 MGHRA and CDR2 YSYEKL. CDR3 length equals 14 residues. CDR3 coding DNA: TGCGCCAGCAGCCAAGCCCCCAGGGGATACGAGCAGTACTTC. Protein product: CASSQAPRGYEQYF.

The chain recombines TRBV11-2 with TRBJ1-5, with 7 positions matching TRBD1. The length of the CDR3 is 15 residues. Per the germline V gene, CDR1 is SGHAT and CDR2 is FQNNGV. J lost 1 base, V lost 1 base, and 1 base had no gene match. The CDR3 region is CASSLGDRSNQPQHF. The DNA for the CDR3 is TGTGCCAGCAGCTTAGGGGACAGAAGCAATCAGCCCCAGCATTTT.